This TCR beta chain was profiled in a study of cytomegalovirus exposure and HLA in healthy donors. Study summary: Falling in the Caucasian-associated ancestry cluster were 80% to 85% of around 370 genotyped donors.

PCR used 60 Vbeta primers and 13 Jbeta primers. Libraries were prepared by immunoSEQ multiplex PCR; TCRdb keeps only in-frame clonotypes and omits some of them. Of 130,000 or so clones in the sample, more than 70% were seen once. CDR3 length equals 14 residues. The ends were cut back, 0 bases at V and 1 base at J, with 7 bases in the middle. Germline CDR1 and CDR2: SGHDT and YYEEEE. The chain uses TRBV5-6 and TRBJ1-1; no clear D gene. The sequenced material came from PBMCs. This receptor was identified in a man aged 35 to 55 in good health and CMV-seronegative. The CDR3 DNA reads TGTGCCAGCAGCTTGGGGCTAGGGAACACTGAAGCTTTCTTT. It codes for CASSLGLGNTEAFF.